Sequencing of this TCR beta chain was carried out in a study of T cell changes during pregnancy in multiple sclerosis. Details on this clone: Other nucleotide sequences in the sample specify the same CDR3.

Germline V CDR1 and CDR2: MNHEY, SMNVEV (reference sequence). Unmatched junction bases numbered 4, after V lost 4 bases and J lost 4 bases. The CDR3 consists of 14 residues. Assay: immunoSEQ multiplex PCR; the TCRdb copy retains only in-frame clones and omits some. This table holds some 49,000 clones, 95% found once. Specimen: CD8+ T cells from peripheral blood mononuclear cells, collected in the first trimester of pregnancy. The chain has TRBV27 and TRBJ2-7, with 10 bases matching TRBD1. The TCR sequence derives from a female donor with multiple sclerosis, enrolled in a pregnancy study. The CDR3 sequence: CASSSGQGSYEQYF. Written as DNA, the CDR3 is TGTGCCAGCAGTTCGGGACAGGGGTCATACGAGCAGTACTTC.